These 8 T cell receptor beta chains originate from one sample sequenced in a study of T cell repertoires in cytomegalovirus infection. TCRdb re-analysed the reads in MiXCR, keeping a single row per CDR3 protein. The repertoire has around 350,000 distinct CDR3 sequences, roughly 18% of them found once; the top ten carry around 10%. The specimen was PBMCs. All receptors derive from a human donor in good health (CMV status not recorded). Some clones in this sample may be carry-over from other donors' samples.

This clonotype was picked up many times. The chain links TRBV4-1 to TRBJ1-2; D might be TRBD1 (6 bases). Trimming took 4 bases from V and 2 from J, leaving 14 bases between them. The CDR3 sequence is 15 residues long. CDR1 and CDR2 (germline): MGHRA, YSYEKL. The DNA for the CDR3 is TGCGCCAGCAGCCCCGAAGGGGGTGTCAACTATGGCTACACCTTC. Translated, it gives CASSPEGGVNYGYTF.

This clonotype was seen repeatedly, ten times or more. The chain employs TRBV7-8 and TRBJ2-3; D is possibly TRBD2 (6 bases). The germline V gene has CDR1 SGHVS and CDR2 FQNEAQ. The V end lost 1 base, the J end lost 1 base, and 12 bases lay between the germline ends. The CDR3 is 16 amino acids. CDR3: CASSLVPGVRTDTQYF. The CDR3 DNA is TGTGCCAGCAGCTTAGTTCCGGGGGTCCGCACAGATACGCAGTATTTT.

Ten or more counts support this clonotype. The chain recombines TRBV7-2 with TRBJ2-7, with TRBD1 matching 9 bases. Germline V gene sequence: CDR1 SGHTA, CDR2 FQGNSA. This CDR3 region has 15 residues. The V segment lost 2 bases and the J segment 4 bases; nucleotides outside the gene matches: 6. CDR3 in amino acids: CASSLTGTGLYEQYF. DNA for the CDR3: TGTGCCAGCAGCTTAACCGGGACAGGGTTATACGAGCAGTACTTC. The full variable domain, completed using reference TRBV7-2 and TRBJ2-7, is GAGVSQSPSNKVTEKGKDVELRCDPISGHTALYWYRQSLGQGLEFLIYFQGNSAPDKSGLPSDRFSAERTGGSVSTLTIQRTQQEDSAVYLCASSLTGTGLYEQYFGPGTRLTVT.

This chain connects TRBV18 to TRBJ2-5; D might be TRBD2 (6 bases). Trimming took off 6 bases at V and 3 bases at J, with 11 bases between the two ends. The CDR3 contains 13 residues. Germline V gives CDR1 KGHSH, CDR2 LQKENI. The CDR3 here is CASSQEREETQYF. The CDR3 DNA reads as TGTGCCAGCTCCCAGGAGCGGGAAGAGACCCAGTACTTC. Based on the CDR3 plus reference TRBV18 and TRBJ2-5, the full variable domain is NAGVMQNPRHLVRRRGQEARLRCSPMKGHSHVYWYRQLPEEGLKFMVYLQKENIIDESGMPKERFSAEFPKEGPSILRIQQVVRGDSAAYFCASSQEREETQYFGPGTRLLVL.

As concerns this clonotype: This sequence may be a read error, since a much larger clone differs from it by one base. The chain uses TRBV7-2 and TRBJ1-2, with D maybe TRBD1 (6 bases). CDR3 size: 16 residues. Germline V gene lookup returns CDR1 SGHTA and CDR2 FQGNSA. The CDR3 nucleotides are TGTGCCGGCAGCTTTGGGGGGGGTGGGGGGGCGCATGGCTACACCTTC. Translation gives CAGSFGGGGGAHGYTF.

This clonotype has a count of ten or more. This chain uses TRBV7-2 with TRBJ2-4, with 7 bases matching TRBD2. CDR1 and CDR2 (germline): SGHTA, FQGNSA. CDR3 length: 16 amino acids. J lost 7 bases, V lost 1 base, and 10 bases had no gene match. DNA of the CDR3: TGTGCCAGCAGCTTAGAGGAAGGGCGGGAGTGGAACATTCAGTACTTC. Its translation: CASSLEEGREWNIQYF.

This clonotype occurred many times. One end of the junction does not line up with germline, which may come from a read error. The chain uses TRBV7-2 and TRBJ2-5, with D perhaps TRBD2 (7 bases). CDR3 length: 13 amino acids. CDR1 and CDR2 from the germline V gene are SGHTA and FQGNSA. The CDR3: CASSLGGSRGGLF. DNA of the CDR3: TGTGCCAGCAGCTTGGGGGGATCACGCGGGGGCCTCTTC.

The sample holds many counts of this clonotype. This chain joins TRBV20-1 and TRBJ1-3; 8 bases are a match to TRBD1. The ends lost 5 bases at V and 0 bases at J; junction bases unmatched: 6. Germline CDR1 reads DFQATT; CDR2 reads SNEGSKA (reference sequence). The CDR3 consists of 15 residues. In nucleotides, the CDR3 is TGCAGTGCTCCCCGACAGGGGAGCTCTGGAAACACCATATATTTT. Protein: CSAPRQGSSGNTIYF.